This TCR beta chain was captured by sequencing in a study of T cell responses to AZD1222 COVID-19 vaccine. Clones were read by immunoSEQ multiplex PCR, and TCRdb kept only the in-frame ones, dropping some. Of 250,000 to 300,000 clones listed, roughly 93% are singletons. CDR1 is LGHDT, CDR2 YNNKEL, per germline (reference sequence). V lost 4 bases and J lost 5; bases outside the gene matches: 8. This CDR3 region has 17 residues. The rearrangement links TRBV3-1 (or the pseudogene TRBV3-2) to TRBJ2-1, with 13 bases lining up with TRBD2. Specimen: peripheral blood, collected 28 days after the second AZD1222 dose. The receptor comes from an adult who received the AZD1222 COVID-19 vaccine. CDR3 nucleotide sequence: TGTGCCAGCAGCCGGACTAGCGGGAGCTCAATCCACAATGAGCAGTTCTTC. This codes for CASSRTSGSSIHNEQFF.